This T cell receptor beta chain was recorded in a study of Ad26.COV2.S vaccination and SARS-CoV-2 variants. The overall study: Ad26.COV2.S shots went into the muscle once or twice, 56 days apart.

The treatment here: 15 to 20 received Ad26.COV2.S at low or high dose, single or two shots; several received placebo; per-sample allocation not given. Day 63 following the first vaccine or placebo injection was when the samples were taken. Expression of Wuhan-strain SARS-CoV-2 spike came from the Ad26 vector that formed the vaccine. TCRdb keeps only in-frame clones here, not all; method: immunoSEQ multiplex PCR. The sample contains over 450,000 clones, 89% of which appear only once. CDR3 length: 15 amino acids. Germline V lookup: CDR1 SGHRS, CDR2 YFSETQ. V trimming: 0 bases; J trimming: 5 bases; junction bases outside the gene matches: 7.

This sample comprised peripheral blood, obtained in a trial of Ad26.COV2.S vaccine versus placebo. This sequence originates from a person between 18 and 59 years old who received the Ad26.COV2.S COVID-19 vaccine or a placebo. This chain uses TRBV5-1 with TRBJ1-1; 7 bases match TRBD1. This CDR3 is CASSLGRGPRTEAFF. The CDR3 DNA sequence: TGCGCCAGCAGCTTGGGTAGGGGGCCGCGGACTGAAGCTTTCTTT.